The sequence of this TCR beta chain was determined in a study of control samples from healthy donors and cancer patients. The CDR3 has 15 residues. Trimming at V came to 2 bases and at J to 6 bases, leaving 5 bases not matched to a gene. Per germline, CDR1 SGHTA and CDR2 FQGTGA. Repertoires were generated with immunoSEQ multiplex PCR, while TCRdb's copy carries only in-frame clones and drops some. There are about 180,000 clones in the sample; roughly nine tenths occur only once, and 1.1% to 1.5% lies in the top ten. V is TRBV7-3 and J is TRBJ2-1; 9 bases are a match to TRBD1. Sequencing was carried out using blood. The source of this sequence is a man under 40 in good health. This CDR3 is CASSLGTGSRNEQFF. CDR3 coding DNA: TGTGCCAGCAGCTTAGGGACAGGGAGTCGCAATGAGCAGTTCTTC.